This T cell receptor beta chain was obtained from a study of T cell responses to AZD1222 COVID-19 vaccine. As for the study in general: Second doses at about 4 or about 12 weeks were pooled.

TCRdb's copy holds only in-frame clones and misses some; the assay was immunoSEQ multiplex PCR. The table shows some 140,000 clones, with 90% occurring only once. A note on this clone: The antigen remains undetermined.

Study outcomes and limitations: Repertoires were obtained only post-peak T cell response. Donors in the cohort were predominantly white British and more often female, and clonal diversity was possibly underestimated. When two AZD1222 doses had been given, Spike-specific TCR breadth and depth rose.

V was clipped by 4 bases and J by 0 bases, with 13 bases between them. The CDR3 is 15 amino acids. CDR1 and CDR2 from the germline V gene are SGHRS and YFSETQ. The J gene is TRBJ1-2, the V gene TRBV5-1; D ambiguous. The specimen was peripheral blood, collected on day 0 of AZD1222 vaccination. The sequence was obtained from an adult in good health. CDR3 protein: CASSHQPGANYGYTF. The DNA for the CDR3 is TGCGCCAGCAGCCACCAGCCGGGAGCTAACTATGGCTACACCTTC. Together with reference TRBV5-1 and TRBJ1-2, the CDR3 gives the full variable domain: KAGVTQTPRYLIKTRGQQVTLSCSPISGHRSVSWYQQTPGQGLQFLFEYFSETQRNKGNFPGRFSGRQFSNSRSEMNVSTLELGDSALYLCASSHQPGANYGYTFGSGTRLTVV.